Listed below are T cell receptor beta chains from one sample, sequenced in a study of blood T cell repertoires in COVID-19. Here immunoSEQ multiplex PCR was the method, and the copy in TCRdb shows in-frame clones only, minus some. The data show fewer than 300,000 clones, 70% to 90% seen once. Material for sequencing was PBMCs or T cells enriched from blood (not recorded which). The receptors were sampled from a woman aged 30 to 39 who had recovered from COVID-19. The CDR3 runs from the conserved cysteine through the conserved F or W. A D gene is named only where the DNA matches it firmly. Where a row states a size, it is once, few, many or the class of an expanded clone; other rows omit it.

D	size	J	V	CDR3	DNA
NA	NA	TRBJ1-3	TRBV24-1	CATSASGQSGNTIYF	TGTGCCACCAGTGCCTCCGGACAGTCTGGAAACACCATATATTTT
NA	NA	TRBJ1-5	TRBV11-2	CASSLSTDSNQPQHF	TGTGCCAGCAGCTTATCGACAGATAGCAATCAGCCCCAGCATTTT
TRBD1	NA	TRBJ1-2	TRBV5-1	CASSLPDRENGYTF	TGCGCCAGCAGCTTACCGGACAGGGAGAATGGCTACACCTTC
NA	once	TRBJ2-1	TRBV4-1	CASGLAVSSYNEQFF	TGCGCCAGCGGATTAGCGGTAAGCTCCTACAATGAGCAGTTCTTC
NA	NA	TRBJ2-5	TRBV7-2	CASSLVGRGETQYF	TGTGCCAGCAGCTTAGTGGGGAGAGGAGAGACCCAGTACTTC
NA	NA	TRBJ2-2	TRBV2	CASSERGTGELFF	TGTGCCAGCAGTGAACGGGGCACCGGGGAGCTGTTTTTT
NA	few	TRBJ2-7	TRBV7-9	CASSREAGLYSYF	TGTGCCAGCAGCCGTGAGGCAGGGCTTTACAGTTACTTC
NA	NA	TRBJ2-7	TRBV19	CASSRGGAVNEQYF	TGTGCCAGTTCCCGTGGGGGGGCAGTGAACGAGCAGTACTTC
NA	NA	TRBJ1-1	TRBV28	CASSLSGRHITGSTEAFF	TGTGCCAGCAGTTTATCTGGTCGGCACATCACAGGTAGCACTGAAGCTTTCTTT
NA	NA	TRBJ1-3	TRBV19	CASSIRRDIGNTIYF	TGTGCCAGTAGTATACGACGGGACATCGGAAACACCATATATTTT
NA	few	TRBJ1-2	TRBV28	CASSLSEGWGYTF	TGTGCCAGCAGTCTTTCTGAGGGTTGGGGCTACACCTTC
TRBD1	NA	TRBJ1-1	TRBV5-1	CASSLHMGQGTEAFF	TGCGCCAGCAGCTTGCACATGGGACAGGGCACTGAAGCTTTCTTT
NA	few	TRBJ1-1	TRBV14	CASSQEERTEAFF	TGTGCCAGCAGCCAAGAAGAGAGGACTGAAGCTTTCTTT
TRBD2	NA	TRBJ2-3	TRBV25-1	CASRASGRADTQYF	TGTGCCAGCAGGGCTAGCGGGAGGGCAGATACGCAGTATTTT
NA	NA	TRBJ1-4	TRBV30	CAWRSTTGQKVYELFF	TGTGCCTGGAGAAGTACCACGGGACAAAAAGTTTACGAACTGTTTTTT
TRBD1	NA	TRBJ2-7	TRBV7-2	CASSLVTGANEQYF	TGTGCCAGCAGCTTAGTGACAGGGGCAAACGAGCAGTACTTC
NA	NA	TRBJ2-2	TRBV7-9	CASSLLAPTGELFF	TGTGCCAGCAGCTTGCTGGCCCCCACCGGGGAGCTGTTTTTT
NA	NA	TRBJ2-3	TRBV18	CASSPKQDTQYF	TGTGCCAGCTCACCAAAGCAAGATACGCAGTATTTT
NA	NA	TRBJ2-1	TRBV2	CANQTRERNEQFF	TGTGCCAACCAAACCAGGGAAAGGAATGAGCAGTTCTTC
TRBD1	NA	TRBJ1-5	TRBV11-2	CASSRDRGHQPQHF	TGTGCCAGCAGCAGGGACAGGGGTCACCAGCCCCAGCATTTT
NA	NA	TRBJ1-2	TRBV19	CASSIGGLNYGYTF	TGTGCCAGTAGTATCGGAGGCCTAAACTATGGCTACACCTTC
NA	NA	TRBJ2-6	TRBV7-8	CASSLGQAGTGANVLTF	TGTGCCAGCAGCTTAGGGCAGGCGGGTACTGGGGCCAACGTCCTGACTTTC
NA	NA	TRBJ2-1	TRBV11-2	CASSLDQGGYNEQFF	TGTGCCAGCAGCTTAGATCAGGGCGGATACAATGAGCAGTTCTTC
TRBD1	NA	TRBJ1-1	TRBV2	CASSAEGANTEAFF	TGTGCCAGCAGTGCGGAGGGGGCTAACACTGAAGCTTTCTTT
TRBD1	NA	TRBJ1-5	TRBV5-1	CASSLGGTASNQPQHF	TGCGCCAGCAGCTTGGGTGGGACAGCCAGCAATCAGCCCCAGCATTTT
NA	once	TRBJ1-1	TRBV2	CASSPAGGRINSAFF	TGTGCCAGCAGTCCCGCGGGGGGGAGAATAAACTCGGCTTTCTTT
NA	once	TRBJ2-7	TRBV21-1	CASSKARQDPNYEQYF	TGTGCCAGCAGCAAAGCGCGACAGGACCCAAACTACGAGCAGTACTTC
TRBD1	NA	TRBJ2-5	TRBV5-1	CASSLLAGGVQETQYF	TGCGCCAGCAGCTTGTTGGCAGGGGGCGTACAAGAGACCCAGTACTTC
NA	NA	TRBJ1-1	TRBV28	CATCGGSRAEAFF	TGTGCCACATGCGGGGGGAGTAGGGCAGAAGCTTTCTTT
TRBD1	NA	TRBJ2-3	TRBV10-1	CASRTGGSDTQYF	TGCGCCAGCCGGACAGGGGGGTCAGATACGCAGTATTTT
NA	NA	TRBJ2-1	TRBV2	CASTPIGNEQFF	TGTGCCAGCACCCCCATCGGCAATGAGCAGTTCTTC
TRBD1	NA	TRBJ2-1	TRBV5-1	CASSLTGDGNEQFF	TGCGCCAGCAGCTTAACAGGGGACGGCAATGAGCAGTTCTTC
NA	NA	TRBJ1-4	TRBV23-1	CASSRRTGYEKLFF	TGCGCCAGCAGTCGCCGTACAGGGTATGAAAAACTGTTTTTT
NA	NA	TRBJ1-3	TRBV12-3/TRBV12-4	CASSLPGNTIYF	TGTGCCAGCAGTCTCCCTGGAAACACCATATATTTT
TRBD1	NA	TRBJ2-7	TRBV7-8	CASSLRDSYYEQYF	TGTGCCAGCAGCTTAAGGGACAGTTACTACGAGCAGTACTTC
NA	NA	TRBJ2-3	TRBV11-2	CASSFSGSTDTQYF	TGTGCCAGCAGCTTTTCAGGGAGCACAGATACGCAGTATTTT
TRBD2	NA	TRBJ2-3	TRBV15	CATSRAGGVDTQYF	TGTGCCACCAGCAGAGCGGGGGGAGTAGATACGCAGTATTTT
TRBD1	NA	TRBJ1-1	TRBV3-1/TRBV3-2	CASSLGTGPNTEAFF	TGTGCCAGCAGCCTCGGGACAGGGCCGAACACTGAAGCTTTCTTT
NA	NA	TRBJ2-1	TRBV9	CASSVVGVGYNEQFF	TGTGCCAGCAGCGTAGTAGGGGTGGGGTACAATGAGCAGTTCTTC
TRBD1	NA	TRBJ2-2	TRBV28	CASSLMTGEYTGELFF	TGTGCCAGCAGTTTAATGACAGGGGAGTACACCGGGGAGCTGTTTTTT
TRBD2	NA	TRBJ2-1	TRBV24-1	CATSDSVAGPYNEQFF	TGTGCCACCAGTGACTCCGTAGCGGGCCCCTACAATGAGCAGTTCTTC
NA	NA	TRBJ1-2	TRBV6-5	CASSNTGSAYGYTF	TGTGCCAGCAGTAATACAGGGAGCGCTTATGGCTACACCTTC
TRBD1	NA	TRBJ1-5	TRBV30	CAWSRDRVGQPQHF	TGTGCCTGGAGCCGAGACAGGGTGGGACAGCCCCAGCATTTT
NA	once	TRBJ1-1	TRBV15	CATSRGGGYTEAFF	TGTGCCACCAGCAGAGGGGGGGGATACACTGAAGCTTTCTTT
TRBD1	NA	TRBJ2-1	TRBV30	CAWSVLLGSPGTASEQFF	TGTGCCTGGAGTGTCCTTCTGGGAAGCCCTGGGACAGCAAGTGAGCAGTTCTTC
NA	NA	TRBJ2-5	TRBV7-9	CASSLLAGTQETQYF	TGTGCCAGCAGCCTGCTCGCCGGGACTCAGGAGACCCAGTACTTC
NA	NA	TRBJ2-7	TRBV10-3	CAISGGGAHEQYF	TGTGCCATCAGTGGCGGGGGCGCGCACGAGCAGTACTTC
NA	NA	TRBJ1-4	TRBV5-1	CASSLVLQAATNEKLFF	TGCGCCAGCAGCTTGGTTCTCCAAGCTGCAACTAATGAAAAACTGTTTTTT
NA	NA	TRBJ2-1	TRBV27	CASSLLATNEQFF	TGTGCCAGCAGTTTACTAGCGACGAATGAGCAGTTCTTC